Shown below are 18 T cell receptor beta chains from a single sample sequenced in a study of blood T cell repertoires in COVID-19. Sequencing used immunoSEQ multiplex PCR; TCRdb keeps in-frame clones, though not all of them. Among 150,000 to 200,000 clones listed, approximately 86% were seen once. Sequenced: peripheral blood. These receptor sequences come from a man aged 65 to 85 with acute or convalescent COVID-19.

This clone came up a few times. The gene calls are TRBV29-1 and TRBJ1-1, with 8 bases that match TRBD1. The CDR3 extends over 13 amino acids. In germline, CDR1 is SQVTM, CDR2 ANQGSEA. J gave up 0 bases and V 6 bases, and 3 bases lay outside the gene matches. The CDR3 is CSVLGQVNTEAFF. The DNA of the CDR3 is TGCAGCGTCCTGGGACAGGTGAACACTGAAGCTTTCTTT.

This chain joins TRBV18 and TRBJ1-1; 9 bases are shared with TRBD1. Germline V gene lookup returns CDR1 KGHSH and CDR2 LQKENI. This CDR3 region has 15 residues. Trimming removed 2 bases from V and 5 bases from J; junction bases left unmatched: 6. The CDR3 is CASSPFDRGGTEAFF. The DNA for the CDR3 is TGTGCCAGCTCACCATTTGACAGGGGGGGGACTGAAGCTTTCTTT. The complete variable domain, with remaining parts taken from reference TRBV18 and TRBJ1-1, reads NAGVMQNPRHLVRRRGQEARLRCSPMKGHSHVYWYRQLPEEGLKFMVYLQKENIIDESGMPKERFSAEFPKEGPSILRIQQVVRGDSAAYFCASSPFDRGGTEAFFGQGTRLTVV.

This clone was found once. This rearrangement joins TRBV11-3 to TRBJ2-1; 10 positions agree with TRBD1. Losses at the gene ends were 6 bases for V and 3 bases for J; bases not matched to a gene: 5. This CDR3 region has 15 residues. The germline CDR1 and CDR2 sequences are SGHNT and YENEEA. The CDR3 coding sequence is TGTGCCAGCAGGCCGGGACAGGGGATCTACAATGAGCAGTTCTTC. It is translated as CASRPGQGIYNEQFF.

The V and J genes are TRBV29-1 and TRBJ1-5, with 8 positions matching TRBD1. The CDR3 has 13 residues. The germline V gene encodes CDR1 SQVTM and CDR2 ANQGSEA. With 5 bases clipped from V and 11 bases from J, the junction kept 11 bases outside the gene matches. This CDR3 reads CSVMAQGDQAQHF. The CDR3 DNA sequence: TGCAGCGTTATGGCACAGGGGGACCAGGCCCAGCATTTT.

The V gene is TRBV4-2, the J gene TRBJ2-1, with D tentatively TRBD2 (6 bases). From germline, CDR1 is LGHNA and CDR2 YNFKEQ. The V and J ends lost 4 bases and 4 bases respectively, with 14 bases between them. This CDR3 is 15 amino acids long. The chain's CDR3 is CASSPRDSGYNEQFF. DNA for the CDR3: TGTGCCAGCAGCCCCCGGGATAGCGGTTACAATGAGCAGTTCTTC.

The V and J genes are TRBV2 and TRBJ2-3; 9 positions match TRBD2. From germline, CDR1 is SNHLY and CDR2 FYNNEI. The CDR3 is 15 residues long. The ends lost 4 bases at V and 2 bases at J; junction bases unmatched: 4. CDR3 in amino acids: CASSAGTSFTDTQYF. As DNA, the CDR3 is TGTGCCAGCAGTGCCGGGACTAGCTTCACAGATACGCAGTATTTT. Combining the CDR3 with reference TRBV2 and TRBJ2-3 gives the whole variable domain EPEVTQTPSHQVTQMGQEVILRCVPISNHLYFYWYRQILGQKVEFLVSFYNNEISEKSEIFDDQFSVERPDGSNFTLKIRSTKLEDSAMYFCASSAGTSFTDTQYFGPGTRLTVL.

V usage is TRBV29-1 and J usage is TRBJ2-5; 7 bases fit TRBD2. The CDR3 is 13 amino acids. The V segment lost 4 bases and the J segment 5 bases; nucleotides outside the gene matches: 7. The germline V gene has CDR1 SQVTM and CDR2 ANQGSEA. Here the CDR3 DNA reads TGCAGCGTTGGGGAGGGCCCCCGTGAGACCCAGTACTTC. This translates into CSVGEGPRETQYF.

At least ten counts were recorded for this clone. V usage is TRBV27 and J usage is TRBJ2-3; tentative D call: TRBD2 (6 bases). The germline V gene encodes CDR1 MNHEY and CDR2 SMNVEV (reference sequence). The CDR3 spans 14 residues. V was pared by 5 bases and J by 5 bases, with 14 bases between. The CDR3 DNA is TGTGCCAGCAGTATGCGGGACGGCGGAGATACGCAGTATTTT. Protein: CASSMRDGGDTQYF.

The gene calls are TRBV6-5 and TRBJ1-2; D remains unclear. Germline CDR1 and CDR2: MNHEY and SVGAGI. The V and J ends lost 2 bases and 4 bases respectively, with 11 bases between them. The CDR3 spans 14 residues. The CDR3 loop reads CASSYKEDFYGYTF. CDR3 in DNA: TGTGCCAGCAGTTACAAAGAGGACTTCTATGGCTACACCTTC.

The chain carries TRBV28 and TRBJ2-1, with TRBD2 as a possible D gene (6 bases). Germline CDR1 MDHEN, CDR2 SYDVKM. V lost 2 bases, J lost 15 bases, and 17 bases lay in between. The CDR3 has 13 amino acids. CDR3 nucleotides: TGTGCCAGCAGTTTAGCAGAGGGGCCCGGGGGGTTCTTC. It is translated as CASSLAEGPGGFF.

V is TRBV7-2 and J is TRBJ1-5, with 7 bases that match TRBD1. The germline V gene has CDR1 SGHTA and CDR2 FQGNSA. The CDR3 spans 16 residues. J was trimmed by 3 bases and V by 1 base; bases with no gene match: 6. As DNA, the CDR3 is TGTGCCAGCAGCTTAGGACCCGACAGGGTCAATCAGCCCCAGCATTTT. Amino acids: CASSLGPDRVNQPQHF.

The chain employs TRBV19 and TRBJ2-1, with 9 bases that match TRBD2. Per the germline V gene, CDR1 is LNHDA and CDR2 is SQIVND (reference sequence). The CDR3 consists of 14 residues. After removal of 5 bases from V and 4 bases from J, the junction contained 3 bases not matched to a gene. The DNA of the CDR3 is TGTGCCAGTAGTTCCCTAGCGGGGTACAATGAGCAGTTCTTC. It specifies CASSSLAGYNEQFF. The full variable domain, rest sourced from reference TRBV19 and TRBJ2-1, is DGGITQSPKYLFRKEGQNVTLSCEQNLNHDAMYWYRQDPGQGLRLIYYSQIVNDFQKGDIAEGYSVSREKKESFPLTVTSAQKNPTAFYLCASSSLAGYNEQFFGPGTRLTVL.

The rearrangement uses TRBV19 and TRBJ1-1; 8 nucleotides agree with TRBD1. Germline CDR1 reads LNHDA; CDR2 reads SQIVND (reference sequence). The CDR3 is 14 residues long. With 6 bases clipped from V and 1 base from J, the junction kept 4 bases outside the gene matches. The DNA of the CDR3 is TGTGCCAGTAGGGACAGGGAGAGGAACACTGAAGCTTTCTTT. Translated, it gives CASRDRERNTEAFF.

The V gene is TRBV19, the J gene TRBJ2-2; D is perhaps TRBD2 (5 bases). Germline V lookup: CDR1 LNHDA, CDR2 SQIVND (reference sequence). The CDR3 loop spans 17 amino acids. The V gene lost 2 bases and the J gene lost 8 bases, with 21 bases spanning the gap. The CDR3 sequence: CASSITRSSGGVGELFF. CDR3 in DNA: TGTGCCAGTAGTATAACCCGATCATCAGGAGGAGTAGGGGAGCTGTTTTTT.

The chain has TRBV2 and TRBJ1-5; 7 nucleotides match TRBD1. Germline loops: CDR1 SNHLY, CDR2 FYNNEI. The trim removed 11 bases at V and 4 bases at J, leaving 8 bases unmatched. This CDR3 contains 13 residues. CDR3 nucleotides: TGTGCCGGTTCGGGACAGATGAATCAGCCCCAGCATTTT. As protein: CAGSGQMNQPQHF.

The chain has TRBV21-1 and TRBJ2-1; the table's D call of TRBD2 was not tested on the DNA. TRBV21-1 is shown as a pseudogene. This CDR3 contains 16 residues. This CDR3 reads CASSKVELRSYNEQFF. The CDR3 region has the DNA TGTGCCAGCAGCAAAGTTGAACTACGCTCCTACAATGAGCAGTTCTTC.

The CDR3 protein is CASSPRTGFDEKLFF. In DNA form, the CDR3 reads TGTGCCAGCAGCCCTAGGACAGGGTTTGATGAAAAACTGTTTTTT. The chain is built from TRBV9 and TRBJ1-4; 8 bases map to TRBD1. Germline trimming cut 4 bases from V and 6 bases from J; bases unmatched to any gene: 8. The CDR3 is 15 amino acids. Germline V lookup: CDR1 SGDLS, CDR2 YYNGEE.

This rearrangement joins TRBV24-1 to TRBJ2-3; 8 bases line up with TRBD2. The CDR3 contains 13 residues. The germline CDR1 and CDR2 sequences are KGHDR and SFDVKD. The V segment lost 3 bases and the J segment 6 bases; nucleotides outside the gene matches: 1. As DNA, the CDR3 is TGTGCCACCAGTGATCCGGGAGGGGATACGCAGTATTTT. Its translation is CATSDPGGDTQYF.